This TCR beta chain came from a study of tumor-infiltrating lymphocytes in oesophageal squamous cell carcinoma. TCRdb re-called the PCR reads with MiXCR, one entry per CDR3 protein. In the table there are about 21,000 distinct CDR3 sequences, 30% to 45% of which are singletons. Germline V gene sequence: CDR1 SGHVS, CDR2 FNYEAQ. The ends were cut back, 3 bases at V and 1 base at J, with 6 bases in the middle. The CDR3 is made up of 13 amino acids. The specimen sequenced was esophageal tumor tissue. The chain is built from TRBV7-6 and TRBJ1-1; no clear D gene. This TCR derives from a male donor with esophageal squamous cell carcinoma. This CDR3 reads CASSFQENTEAFF. The DNA of the CDR3 is TGTGCCAGCAGCTTCCAGGAGAACACTGAAGCTTTCTTT. The whole variable domain, filled in from reference TRBV7-6 and TRBJ1-1, reads GAGVSQSPRYKVTKRGQDVALRCDPISGHVSLYWYRQALGQGPEFLTYFNYEAQQDKSGLPNDRFSAERPEGSISTLTIQRTEQRDSAMYRCASSFQENTEAFFGQGTRLTVV.